This T cell receptor (beta chain) was recorded in a study of blood T cells in healthy people across ages. Findings of the study overall: A roughly linear fall in TCR beta diversity per million T cells was seen with increasing age.

Together with a sample-barcoded 5' primer, a J-beta primer mix was included in a second PCR lasting about 6 to 12 cycles. All cDNA molecules were each tagged by a template-switch adaptor with 12 random nucleotides. TCRdb re-analysed the 5' RACE reads in MiXCR, keeping a single row per CDR3 protein. Of over 500,000 distinct CDR3 sequences listed, over 40% are singletons. This clonotype has a handful of counts. The antigen is unknown. This may stem from a read error, because a much larger clone lies one nucleotide away. CDR3 size: 15 residues. Germline lookup yields CDR1 MNHEY and CDR2 SVGAGI. V shed 5 bases and J 11 bases; nucleotides not matched to a gene: 15.

This receptor was identified in a woman older than 75 in good health. V and J are TRBV6-5 and TRBJ2-5; 9 nucleotides align to TRBD1. The sample comprised blood. Here the CDR3 reads CASSPIRTGANEQYF. The CDR3 DNA reads as TGTGCCAGCAGTCCGATCCGGACAGGGGCGAATGAGCAGTACTTC.